The 18 T cell receptor beta chains below all came from one sample that was sequenced in a study of prognosis after radiotherapy for stage I lung cancer. Genomic DNA was the source, and TCR beta CDR3 was amplified from it by two-round multiplex PCR. It was primers specific to each TRBV and TRBJ gene that first-round PCR used. TCRdb analysed the multiplex PCR reads with MiXCR anew, one entry per CDR3 protein. In the table there are over 20,000 distinct CDR3 sequences, approximately 39% of which are singletons. Sequences were derived from PBMCs, sampled before or after stereotactic body radiation therapy (not recorded which). Receptor source: a donor older than 45 with non-small cell lung cancer.

Concerning this clonotype: A much larger clone sits a single nucleotide away, making a read error possible. The chain has TRBV29-1 and TRBJ1-3; D is unresolved. Germline lookup yields CDR1 SQVTM and CDR2 ANQGSEA. The CDR3 runs 13 residues. The ends were cut back, 4 bases at V and 0 bases at J, with 7 bases in the middle. CDR3 bases: TGCAGCGTTGGACTGAACTCTGGAAACACCATATATTTT. It encodes CSVGLNSGNTIYF.

V is TRBV11-3 and J is TRBJ2-1; D is unclear. In germline, CDR1 is SGHNT, CDR2 YENEEA. V was cut by 4 bases and J by 7 bases, with 20 bases left in between. The CDR3 covers 16 residues. CDR3 residues: CASSSGVQWERNEQFF. The DNA for the CDR3 is TGTGCCAGCAGCTCCGGAGTGCAGTGGGAAAGGAATGAGCAGTTCTTC.

At least ten counts were recorded for this clonotype. V gene TRBV6-2 or TRBV6-3 combines with J gene TRBJ2-5; D is ambiguous. V was shortened by 4 bases and J by 3 bases, with 9 bases between the two germline ends. The CDR3 spans 13 residues. In germline, CDR1 is MNHEY, CDR2 SVGEGT. CDR3 sequence (DNA): TGTGCCAGCAGTTGGGGTCGAAAAGAGACCCAGTACTTC. It yields the protein CASSWGRKETQYF.

This clonotype has at least ten counts. The chain links TRBV5-1 to TRBJ1-4; weak D call: TRBD1 (5 bases). The CDR3 runs to 14 residues. The germline V and J ends were trimmed by 2 bases and 4 bases, with 9 bases remaining between them. CDR1 is SGHRS and CDR2 is YFSETQ in the germline V gene. CDR3 nucleotides: TGCGCCAGCAGCTTCACGGGGGATAATGAAAAACTGTTTTTT. It translates to CASSFTGDNEKLFF.

This clonotype was seen ten or more times. This rearrangement joins TRBV5-1 to TRBJ2-2, with 8 bases that match TRBD1. The V gene's germline CDR1 is SGHRS and CDR2 YFSETQ. The CDR3 length is 17 residues. The V segment lost 0 bases and the J segment 6 bases; nucleotides outside the gene matches: 10. CDR3 DNA: TGCGCCAGCAGCTTGGCCCGACAGGGGACTCTCCCCGGGGAGCTGTTTTTT. Its protein product is CASSLARQGTLPGELFF. The whole variable domain, remainder taken from reference TRBV5-1 and TRBJ2-2, is KAGVTQTPRYLIKTRGQQVTLSCSPISGHRSVSWYQQTPGQGLQFLFEYFSETQRNKGNFPGRFSGRQFSNSRSEMNVSTLELGDSALYLCASSLARQGTLPGELFFGEGSRLTVL.

This clonotype was counted ten times or more. The CDR3 DNA is TGTGCCAGCAGCCCTATACCCTCGACAGGGGGCACAGATACGCAGTATTTT. As protein: CASSPIPSTGGTDTQYF. The rearrangement joins TRBV11-3 to TRBJ2-3, with 8 bases that match TRBD1. The CDR3 loop spans 17 amino acids. J was trimmed by 1 base and V by 5 bases; bases with no gene match: 11. CDR1 and CDR2 from the germline V gene are SGHNT and YENEEA.

This clonotype was recorded at least ten times. The gene calls are TRBV4-2 and TRBJ2-3; 10 bases are a match to TRBD2. V lost 0 bases to trimming and J lost 3 bases; unmatched junction nucleotides: 12. CDR1 and CDR2 from the germline V gene are LGHNA and YNFKEQ. The CDR3 contains 19 residues. The CDR3 loop reads CASSQEPKPGLASTDTQYF. In DNA form, the CDR3 reads TGTGCCAGCAGCCAAGAGCCAAAGCCGGGACTAGCGTCTACAGATACGCAGTATTTT.

A note on this clonotype: A far larger clone is off by one base, so a read error is likely. The chain joins TRBV6-2 or TRBV6-3 to TRBJ1-4; 8 bases are a match to TRBD1. Germline loops: CDR1 MNHEY, CDR2 SVGEGT. The CDR3 runs 13 residues. The V and J ends lost 7 bases and 8 bases, in that order; junction bases with no gene match: 6. The CDR3 coding sequence is TGTGCCAGCAAGACAGGGGTCTCCGAAAAACTGTTTTTT. It codes for CASKTGVSEKLFF.

As concerns this clonotype: One end of the junction varies from germline; a read error may be responsible. The gene calls are TRBV20-1 and TRBJ2-7, with D unclear. The CDR3 is made up of 14 amino acids. The germline gives CDR1 DFQATT, CDR2 SNEGSKA (reference sequence). In DNA, the CDR3 is TGCAGTGCTAGAGATGTAGGCCTAAACTACGGGCAGTACTTC. Amino acids: CSARDVGLNYGQYF.

This clonotype has only a few counts. Given a much more abundant clone one base away, this may be a read error. The chain carries TRBV6-2 or TRBV6-3 and TRBJ2-7; D is perhaps TRBD1 or TRBD2 (6 bases each). Germline V CDR1 and CDR2: MNHEY, SVGEGT. CDR3 length equals 16 residues. The V and J ends lost 8 bases and 0 bases respectively, with 20 bases between them. The CDR3 coding sequence is TGTGCCAGCGGCCCCGAGGGCAGGGGACTCTCCTACGAGCAGTACTTC. Protein sequence: CASGPEGRGLSYEQYF.

At least ten counts were recorded for this clonotype. The J gene is TRBJ1-2, the V gene TRBV10-2; possibly TRBD1 for D (6 bases). The CDR3 is 16 residues long. V lost 1 base, J lost 5 bases, and 17 bases lay in between. In germline, CDR1 is WSHSY, CDR2 SAAADI. The CDR3 coding sequence is TGCGCCAGCAGTGAGTTGGCCGTCGGGACACGATATGGCTACACCTTC. It translates to CASSELAVGTRYGYTF.

At least ten counts were recorded for this clonotype. The CDR3 DNA reads as TGTGCCAGTAGTATAGCGGGAGAGACCCAGTACTTC. This encodes CASSIAGETQYF. The J gene is TRBJ2-5, the V gene TRBV19; D not certain. CDR1 is LNHDA and CDR2 is SQIVND in the germline V gene (reference sequence). This CDR3 has 12 residues. The germline V and J ends were trimmed by 1 base and 4 bases, with 4 bases remaining between them.

This clonotype has a count of ten or more. The rearrangement links TRBV6-2 or TRBV6-3 to TRBJ2-2; no clear D. Germline V gene sequence: CDR1 MNHEY, CDR2 SVGEGT. Between the trimmed V and J ends, which lost 0 bases and 7 bases, there was a span of 9 bases. This CDR3 is built from 14 residues. The DNA of the CDR3 is TGTGCCAGCAGTTACTCGATGTCCGGCGGGGAGCTGTTTTTT. Its protein product is CASSYSMSGGELFF.

Worth noting for this clonotype: A read error may account for a junction end that differs from germline. The chain has TRBV2 and TRBJ2-2; a weak D match, TRBD2 (5 bases). Germline values: CDR1 SNHLY, CDR2 FYNNEI. CDR3 length: 14 amino acids. In nucleotides, the CDR3 is TGTGCCAGCAGAGCGGAGGTCGTCACCTGGGAGCTGTTTTTT. Encoded protein: CASRAEVVTWELFF.

This clonotype was seen at least ten times. The chain recombines TRBV6-1 with TRBJ2-7; 9 bases line up with TRBD1. The V gene end was trimmed by 8 bases and the J gene end by 1 base; junction bases not matched to a gene: 9. The CDR3 contains 15 residues. Germline V CDR1 and CDR2: MNHNS, SASEGT. CDR3 nucleotides: TGTGCCAGCTCCCCCGGGACAGGGTTTTCCTACGAGCAGTACTTC. Its protein is CASSPGTGFSYEQYF.

The table lists this clonotype with many counts. The chain uses TRBV6-1 and TRBJ2-3; D not resolved. The CDR3 is 14 residues long. Trimming removed 5 bases from V and 3 bases from J, with 12 bases in between. The germline CDR1 and CDR2 sequences are MNHNS and SASEGT. CDR3 sequence: CASSPRPGTDTQYF. The DNA of the CDR3 is TGTGCCAGCAGTCCGCGCCCCGGGACAGATACGCAGTATTTT.

Regarding this clonotype: A far larger clone is off by one base, so a read error is likely. V is TRBV6-2 or TRBV6-3 and J is TRBJ2-5; D is unresolved. The CDR3 runs 12 residues. In germline, CDR1 is MNHEY, CDR2 SVGEGT. Trimming cost V 6 bases and J 5 bases, with 10 bases left between them. In DNA, the CDR3 is TGTGCCAGCAGCAATCAAGGGGAGACCCAGTACTTC. Protein: CASSNQGETQYF.

CDR3 loop: CASTPRPHYGYTF. The CDR3 DNA is TGTGCCAGCACCCCGAGGCCGCACTATGGCTACACCTTC. The chain uses TRBV28 and TRBJ1-2; D uncertain. Trimming left V 7 bases short and J 3 bases short, with 12 bases between. CDR3 length equals 13 residues. Germline V gene sequence: CDR1 MDHEN, CDR2 SYDVKM.